The present TCR beta chain was sequenced within a study of T cell repertoires in cytomegalovirus infection. A single record per CDR3 protein comes from TCRdb applying MiXCR to the reads. Among some 480,000 distinct CDR3 sequences listed, 33% were seen once. Points on this clonotype: Its antigen remains unknown.

The CDR3 covers 14 residues. V shed 5 bases and J shed 6 bases, with 16 bases lying between them. Per germline, CDR1 SGHTA and CDR2 FQGTGA. General study points: The study identified carriers of CMV plus the relevant HLA from cumulative public TCR beta family frequency. HLA-C-restricted CMV-specific TCR beta clonotypes were dominant in the ex vivo response.

This material consisted of cultured PBMCs, taken from culture after CMV antigen stimulation. The receptor was isolated from a human donor in good health (CMV status not recorded). Some clones in this sample may be carry-over from other donors' samples. V usage is TRBV7-3 and J usage is TRBJ1-1, with D possibly matching TRBD1 (5 bases). The CDR3 loop is CASSPGGGGAEAFF. In nucleotides, the CDR3 is TGTGCCAGCAGCCCGGGGGGTGGAGGGGCTGAAGCTTTCTTT.